The 32 T cell receptor beta chains presented below share a single source sample, sequenced in a study of identical twins. TCRdb reprocessed the 5' RACE reads via MiXCR and lists one record per CDR3 protein. The repertoire holds more than 1.5 million distinct CDR3 sequences, around 33% seen once, with approximately 0.29% in the top ten. The sequenced sample consisted of cord blood. All receptors derive from a newborn girl in good health.

This clonotype was detected a few times. The chain links TRBV4-1 to TRBJ2-7; 11 bases match TRBD2. Germline trimming cut 3 bases from V and 3 bases from J; bases unmatched to any gene: 10. This CDR3 has 17 amino acids. CDR1 MGHRA and CDR2 YSYEKL come from the germline V gene. The CDR3 DNA is TGCGCCAGCAGCCAGGGAAATGGACTAGCGGGTTTCTACGAGCAGTACTTC. Protein: CASSQGNGLAGFYEQYF.

This chain joins TRBV20-1 and TRBJ1-2; no clear D gene. Germline CDR1 is DFQATT and CDR2 is SNEGSKA (reference sequence). The V end was cut by 0 bases, the J end by 2 bases, with 10 bases between. This CDR3 comprises 14 residues. The CDR3 is CSARDFPENYGYTF. The CDR3 bases are TGCAGTGCTAGAGATTTCCCCGAAAACTATGGCTACACCTTC.

The sample holds many counts of this clonotype. This chain uses TRBV4-1 with TRBJ2-4, with TRBD1 as a possible D gene (6 bases). Germline V gene lookup returns CDR1 MGHRA and CDR2 YSYEKL. Trimming shortened V by 3 bases and J by 8 bases, and 8 bases separated the two germline ends. The CDR3 loop spans 12 amino acids. CDR3 region: CASSHYRDIQYF. The CDR3 DNA sequence: TGCGCCAGCAGCCATTACAGGGACATTCAGTACTTC.

With regard to this clonotype: At one of its ends the junction is not consistent with the germline gene, which may arise from a read error. V gene TRBV27 combines with J gene TRBJ2-1; TRBD2 might be the D (5 bases). This CDR3 is built from 15 residues. CDR1 and CDR2 from the germline V gene are MNHEY and SMNVEV (reference sequence). In DNA form, the CDR3 reads TGTGCCAACAGTTTGAGGGCAGGAGCATACAATGAGCAGTTCTTC. It encodes CANSLRAGAYNEQFF.

The V gene is TRBV2, the J gene TRBJ1-5; 7 bases agree with TRBD1. There are 14 residues in the CDR3. With V trimmed by 3 bases and J by 7 bases, 6 bases remained unmatched. CDR1 and CDR2 (germline): SNHLY, FYNNEI. CDR3 DNA sequence: TGTGCCAGCAGTGAGCGCAGGGGGGAACAGCCCCAGCATTTT. It codes for CASSERRGEQPQHF.

This clonotype turned up a few times. The J gene is TRBJ2-4, the V gene TRBV7-2; TRBD2 matches 9 bases. Trimming cost V 3 bases and J 5 bases; bases outside gene matches: 14. The CDR3 is 18 residues long. The V gene's germline CDR1 is SGHTA and CDR2 FQGNSA. The CDR3 nucleotides read TGTGCCAGCAGCTTGCTCGGGACTAGCTTAGTAGTCGAAAACATTCAGTACTTC. Amino acid sequence: CASSLLGTSLVVENIQYF.

This clonotype occurred many times. The rearrangement joins TRBV7-2 to TRBJ1-4, with D hard to call. The CDR3 runs to 14 residues. Looked up from germline, CDR1 is SGHTA and CDR2 is FQGNSA. V dropped 1 base and J dropped 3 bases, with 6 bases sitting between them. Written as DNA, the CDR3 is TGTGCCAGCAGCTTAGGACGGCCTAATGAAAAACTGTTTTTT. Translation gives CASSLGRPNEKLFF.

This chain links TRBV20-1 with TRBJ2-1, with D perhaps assigned TRBD1 or TRBD2 (6 bases each). This CDR3 spans 16 amino acids. Per germline, CDR1 DFQATT and CDR2 SNEGSKA (reference sequence). Trimming removed 0 bases at V and 7 bases at J, with 19 bases between. DNA for the CDR3: TGCAGTGCTAGAGATAGGGCAGGGGCCCGGGGGAATGAGCAGTTCTTC. This codes for CSARDRAGARGNEQFF.

V is TRBV5-5 and J is TRBJ2-5; a possible D gene is TRBD2 (6 bases). The germline V gene has CDR1 SGHKS and CDR2 YYEKEE (reference sequence). The ends were cut back, 1 base at V and 3 bases at J, with 16 bases in the middle. CDR3 length: 16 amino acids. Here the CDR3 reads CASSLSPGTVKETQYF. CDR3 sequence (DNA): TGTGCCAGCAGCTTGTCCCCCGGGACTGTTAAAGAGACCCAGTACTTC. Filled out from reference TRBV5-5 and TRBJ2-5, the complete variable domain reads DAGVTQSPTHLIKTRGQQVTLRCSPISGHKSVSWYQQVLGQGPQFIFQYYEKEERGRGNFPDRFSARQFPNYSSELNVNALLLGDSALYLCASSLSPGTVKETQYFGPGTRLLVL.

V gene TRBV20-1 combines with J gene TRBJ2-1, with D possibly matching TRBD2 (6 bases). The CDR3 spans 16 residues. V was clipped by 1 base and J by 3 bases, with 16 bases between them. Germline V gene data show CDR1 as DFQATT and CDR2 as SNEGSKA (reference sequence). DNA for the CDR3: TGCAGTGCTAGAGGTCAATCGGGACTCTTCTACAATGAGCAGTTCTTC. This codes for CSARGQSGLFYNEQFF.

This sequence joins TRBV20-1 and TRBJ2-5; TRBD2 agrees at 11 bases. The CDR3 consists of 16 residues. Germline assignment: CDR1 DFQATT and CDR2 SNEGSKA (reference sequence). The ends lost 1 base at V and 1 base at J; junction bases unmatched: 5. The CDR3, as DNA: TGCAGTGCTAGAGGTGAACTAGCGGGGGCCCAAGAGACCCAGTACTTC. Encoded protein: CSARGELAGAQETQYF.

V gene TRBV20-1 combines with J gene TRBJ1-2; 7 nucleotides align to TRBD1. This CDR3 spans 12 amino acids. Germline CDR1 reads DFQATT; CDR2 reads SNEGSKA (reference sequence). After removal of 6 bases from V and 6 bases from J, the junction contained 7 bases not matched to a gene. The CDR3 is CSALDRSNGYTF. The CDR3 DNA is TGCAGTGCCCTGGACAGGTCAAATGGCTACACCTTC.

This clonotype has a handful of counts. This chain uses TRBV7-8 with TRBJ2-7; D possibly matches TRBD1 or TRBD2 (5 bases each). CDR1 and CDR2 (germline): SGHVS, FQNEAQ. The CDR3 is made up of 14 amino acids. V lost 5 bases and J lost 3, with 14 bases in between. CDR3 amino acids: CASSGLTGGYEQYF. Here the CDR3 DNA reads TGTGCCAGCAGCGGCCTCACAGGAGGCTACGAGCAGTACTTC.

This clonotype was observed a handful of times. This rearrangement joins TRBV20-1 to TRBJ2-7; TRBD1 might be the D (6 bases). CDR3 size: 16 residues. V gave up 0 bases and J gave up 1 base, with 16 bases separating them. Germline CDR1 and CDR2: DFQATT and SNEGSKA (reference sequence). CDR3 loop: CSARDSYGQNSYEQYF. CDR3 nucleotide sequence: TGCAGTGCTAGAGATTCCTATGGACAGAATTCCTACGAGCAGTACTTC.

This clonotype was observed a few times. The chain links TRBV10-3 to TRBJ2-3, with 10 positions matching TRBD2. The V gene end was trimmed by 4 bases and the J gene end by 8 bases; junction bases not matched to a gene: 15. CDR1 is ENHRY and CDR2 is SYGVKD in the germline V gene. This CDR3 comprises 17 residues. The CDR3 here is CAISGPLESGRAATQYF. CDR3 DNA sequence: TGTGCCATCAGTGGGCCCCTAGAAAGCGGGAGGGCCGCTACGCAGTATTTT.

To note about this clonotype: One junction end does not reproduce the germline sequence, and a read error may be involved. CDR3: CVSQGTGGTDTQYF. The CDR3 DNA reads as TGTGTCAGCCAGGGGACAGGGGGCACAGATACGCAGTATTTT. The chain recombines TRBV2 with TRBJ2-3; TRBD1 aligns across 10 bases. Germline V CDR1 and CDR2: SNHLY, FYNNEI. The CDR3 extends over 14 amino acids.

This clonotype was recorded a few times. The chain combines TRBV30 with TRBJ2-3; 9 bases are shared with TRBD2. The CDR3 spans 16 residues. V lost 0 bases, J lost 5 bases, and 9 bases stayed unmatched. Germline V CDR1 and CDR2: GTSNPN, SVGIG (reference sequence). The CDR3 sequence is CAWSVPAGGLRDTQYF. CDR3 DNA sequence: TGTGCCTGGAGTGTACCGGCGGGGGGGCTGAGAGATACGCAGTATTTT.

This clonotype has more than one count but fewer than ten. The chain employs TRBV5-6 and TRBJ2-1; D gene uncertain. Germline V gives CDR1 SGHDT, CDR2 YYEEEE. The V end lost 3 bases, the J end lost 5 bases, and 6 bases lay between the germline ends. This CDR3 contains 12 residues. CDR3 protein: CASSYTDNEQFF. The CDR3 nucleotides read TGTGCCAGCAGCTACACAGACAATGAGCAGTTCTTC.

Note on this clonotype: This sequence may be a read error, since a much larger clone differs from it by one base. The chain employs TRBV29-1 and TRBJ2-7, with D possibly being TRBD2 (5 bases). The CDR3 has 15 residues. The germline V gene has CDR1 SQVTM and CDR2 ANQGSEA. Trimming stripped 2 bases from V and 7 bases from J, with 21 bases between. This CDR3 is CSVESPGGLYNEQYF. Here the CDR3 DNA reads TGCAGCGTTGAAAGTCCTGGCGGGCTCTACAATGAGCAGTACTTC.

This clonotype was seen a few times. The J gene is TRBJ2-3, the V gene TRBV13; D perhaps matches TRBD2 (5 bases). Germline V gives CDR1 PRHDT, CDR2 FYEKMQ (reference sequence). Trimming pared 4 bases from V and 2 bases from J, leaving 13 bases between. The CDR3 consists of 15 residues. The CDR3 bases are TGTGCCAGCAGCTCGGCCGGGATCACCACAGATACGCAGTATTTT. It yields the protein CASSSAGITTDTQYF.

This clonotype was detected a few times. The chain links TRBV29-1 to TRBJ1-2; TRBD1 aligns across 8 bases. CDR1 is SQVTM and CDR2 is ANQGSEA in the germline V gene. This CDR3 has 14 amino acids. V was clipped by 5 bases and J by 7 bases; unmatched bases: 12. In DNA form, the CDR3 reads TGCAGCGTTCCGGTTGCATTGGACAGGGCTGGCTACACCTTC. Residues: CSVPVALDRAGYTF. Variable domain in full (rest from reference TRBV29-1 and TRBJ1-2): SAVISQKPSRDICQRGTSLTIQCQVDSQVTMMFWYRQQPGQSLTLIATANQGSEATYESGFVIDKFPISRPNLTFSTLTVSNMSPEDSSIYLCSVPVALDRAGYTFGSGTRLTVV.

This sequence joins TRBV12-3 or TRBV12-4 and TRBJ1-2; the match to TRBD1 covers 10 bases. V lost 6 bases to trimming and J lost 4 bases; unmatched junction nucleotides: 5. CDR3 length equals 14 residues. CDR3 nucleotide sequence: TGTGCCAGCAGACCGCGGACAGGGGGCTATGGCTACACCTTC. Residues: CASRPRTGGYGYTF.

This clonotype has a count of ten or more. Here the CDR3 reads CASSEALETQYF. The CDR3 coding sequence is TGTGCCAGCAGTGAAGCGCTGGAGACCCAGTACTTC. This rearrangement joins TRBV2 to TRBJ2-5; unclear D gene. This CDR3 spans 12 amino acids. V lost 0 bases, J lost 5 bases, and 4 bases lay in between. Germline V gene lookup returns CDR1 SNHLY and CDR2 FYNNEI.

This clonotype was observed many times. The J gene is TRBJ2-3, the V gene TRBV29-1; D gene unclear. V dropped 3 bases and J dropped 0 bases, with 4 bases sitting between them. The CDR3 consists of 12 residues. Germline loops: CDR1 SQVTM, CDR2 ANQGSEA. CDR3 sequence (DNA): TGCAGCGTTGAGGCCAGCACAGATACGCAGTATTTT. Its protein is CSVEASTDTQYF.

This clonotype was seen a handful of times. The chain combines TRBV7-9 with TRBJ2-1; 9 bases align to TRBD2. With V trimmed by 1 base and J by 4 bases, 5 bases remained unmatched. The CDR3 totals 16 residues. Germline V gene lookup returns CDR1 SEHNR and CDR2 FQNEAQ (reference sequence). This CDR3 is CASSLVAGARYNEQFF. CDR3 sequence (DNA): TGTGCCAGCAGCTTAGTAGCGGGGGCCCGGTACAATGAGCAGTTCTTC.

V usage is TRBV28 and J usage is TRBJ1-4; D is undetermined. Per the germline V gene, CDR1 is MDHEN and CDR2 is SYDVKM. The CDR3 is 15 amino acids. V shed 3 bases and J shed 1 base, with 9 bases lying between them. The CDR3 reads CASSFSALTNEKLFF. CDR3 DNA: TGTGCCAGCAGTTTCTCAGCCCTAACTAATGAAAAACTGTTTTTT.

This clonotype has ten or more counts. This chain uses TRBV3-1 with TRBJ2-3; no clear D. The V gene's germline CDR1 is LGHDT and CDR2 YNNKEL (reference sequence). V was trimmed by 4 bases and J by 6 bases, leaving 11 bases between them. The CDR3 is 13 residues long. CDR3 residues: CASSPSWLDTQYF. CDR3 DNA sequence: TGTGCCAGCAGCCCCTCCTGGCTGGATACGCAGTATTTT.

In its sample, this clonotype was seen a few times. V gene TRBV20-1 combines with J gene TRBJ2-4; TRBD2 matches at 10 bases. The last part of the DNA fits TRBJ2-7 better; the J call may be wrong. Germline CDR1 reads DFQATT; CDR2 reads SNEGSKA (reference sequence). The CDR3 consists of 15 residues. DNA of the CDR3: TGCAGTGCTAGGGGGGGACTAGCGCCTACCTACGAGCAGTACTTC. This sequence encodes CSARGGLAPTYEQYF.

This clonotype was detected only a few times. The genes are TRBV19 and TRBJ2-3, with D perhaps TRBD2 (5 bases). CDR3 length: 15 residues. Germline loops: CDR1 LNHDA, CDR2 SQIVND (reference sequence). V was trimmed by 6 bases and J by 2 bases, leaving 15 bases between them. The CDR3 protein is CASSARLTTTDTQYF. Here the CDR3 DNA reads TGTGCCAGTAGCGCCAGACTAACTACCACAGATACGCAGTATTTT.

This clonotype occurred a few times. The chain employs TRBV25-1 and TRBJ2-2; no reliable D call. The germline V gene has CDR1 MGHDK and CDR2 SYGVNS. Trimming stripped 3 bases from V and 8 bases from J, with 10 bases between. This CDR3 has 13 residues. The CDR3 region is CASSDQFIGELFF. The CDR3 DNA reads as TGTGCCAGCAGTGACCAATTTATTGGGGAGCTGTTTTTT.

The chain joins TRBV7-9 to TRBJ2-1; D is perhaps TRBD1 (6 bases). Trimming cost V 3 bases and J 14 bases, with 11 bases left between them. Germline V CDR1 and CDR2: SEHNR, FQNEAQ (reference sequence). The CDR3 runs to 11 residues. The CDR3 sequence is CASSFPGTKFF. CDR3 sequence (DNA): TGTGCCAGCAGCTTCCCCGGGACAAAGTTCTTC.

Only a few counts were recorded for this clonotype. CDR3 coding DNA: TGTGCCAGTATTAGGGACAATGAGCAGTTCTTC. This sequence encodes CASIRDNEQFF. The rearrangement joins TRBV19 to TRBJ2-1, with D hard to call. The ends were cut back, 7 bases at V and 5 bases at J, with 6 bases in the middle. Germline values: CDR1 LNHDA, CDR2 SQIVND (reference sequence). This CDR3 comprises 11 residues.